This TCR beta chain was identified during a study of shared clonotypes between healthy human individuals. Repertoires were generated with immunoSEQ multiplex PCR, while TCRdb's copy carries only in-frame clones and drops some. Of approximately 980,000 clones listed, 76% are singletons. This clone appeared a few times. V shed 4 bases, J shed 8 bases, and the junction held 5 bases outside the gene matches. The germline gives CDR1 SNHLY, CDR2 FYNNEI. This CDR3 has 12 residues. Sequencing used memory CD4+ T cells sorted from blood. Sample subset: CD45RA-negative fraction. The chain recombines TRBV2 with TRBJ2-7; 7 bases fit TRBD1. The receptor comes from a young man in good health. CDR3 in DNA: TGTGCCAGCAGTGTGGGGACAGAAAAGCAGTACTTC. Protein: CASSVGTEKQYF.